This T cell receptor beta chain was identified in a study of regulatory T cells in long-lasting Graves disease. The study, taken as a whole, reports: It was in persistent disease that TRBV28, TRBJ1-2 and TRBJ2-5 were favored.

Germline CDR1 is MDHEN and CDR2 is SYDVKM. CDR3 size: 10 residues. Relying on iRepertoire HTBI primers and Arm-PCR of CDR3 regions, the team built TCR beta libraries. TCRdb independently ran MiXCR on the multiplex PCR reads; one entry per CDR3 protein. The sample holds about 460,000 distinct CDR3 sequences; around 15% are singletons and the top ten take approximately 19%. This clonotype appeared many times. Its antigen remains unidentified. Indicated time point: newly diagnosed GD, antithyroid drugs for less than 3 months. Researchers made the TCR library from RNA that was extracted from PBMCs. The data also belong to a second study, concerning T cells in Graves' hyperthyroidism and ophthalmopathy.

The TCR comes from a woman aged 45-65 years with Graves disease. The chain combines TRBV28 with TRBJ2-7; possible D gene TRBD1, 5 bases. The sample was peripheral blood mononuclear cells (PBMCs), taken at new diagnosis, from a patient treated with antithyroid drugs. CDR3 DNA: TGTGCGGCAGGGTTTCCCGAGCAGTACTTC. It yields the protein CAAGFPEQYF.